Given below is one TCR beta chain in context. It lacks a known antigen. Base qualities are not recorded, but no much larger clone differs from it by a single base. At one collaborating source in Seattle, patients were enrolled during active infection and were followed longitudinally through the course of disease. Whole blood was collected in K2EDTA tubes by collaborating institutions according to the institutions' own protocols. For TCRbeta analysis, collaborators shipped samples as frozen whole blood, isolated PBMCs, or DNA extracted from either of those sample types. The immunoSEQ Assay, a bias-controlled multiplex PCR, was used to amplify TCRbeta CDR3 regions from genomic DNA. Processing in the source paper ran as follows. The number of nucleated cells in each sample was estimated by amplification of reference gene primers within the assay. To quantify the absolute abundance of each unique TCRbeta CDR3 rearrangement, sequence reads were collapsed and filtered. For each sample, productive Simpson clonality was calculated as the square root of Simpson's diversity index across productive rearrangements. TCRdb mirrors the immuneACCESS table, restricted to in-frame sequences. Some clones are absent from its copies; in checked studies, under half trace to an unresolved V gene, and the reason for the others is unknown. D and trimming come from the DNA, and the V and J calls and clone size come from that table. This sample has around 230,000 clones in its table, and approximately 90% of those were observed once. The ten top clones hold approximately 10% of the sample.

Spanning cysteine to phenylalanine, the CDR3 consists of 14 amino acids. The sequence is cut down to CDR3 DNA, 42 bases in frame from base 1. The germline V gene encodes CDR1 SGDLS and CDR2 YYNGEE. V has 4 bases trimmed and J has 4 bases trimmed; junction bases matching no gene number 2. This sample was included in a study of blood T cell repertoires in COVID-19 (dated by TCRdb to the early 2020s). Study-wide context: Collaborator samples came from the United States, Italy and Spain and covered acute and convalescent phases of COVID-19. The material from the prospective study consisted of cDNA or gDNA derived from T cells, B-cell-depleted T cells, or PBMCs. Deeply sampled blood TCRbeta repertoires from subjects exposed to, actively infected with, or recovered from COVID-19 were included in the dataset. The repertoires were made available in a free public database intended to serve as a resource for research on the immune response to SARS-CoV-2. Samples were obtained from the ongoing ImmuneRACE study (first 160 participants) and from 1,254 subjects provided by 6 global collaborators. A de-identified subject ID, COVID-19 status, age in years and sex were almost always included in the sample metadata. Where available, HLA class I and class II types were obtained from metadata supplied by the sample provider rather than from assay-based typing.

The research as a whole found: How much clinical and demographic metadata was included differed by source and by participant, and the metadata was provided uncurated.

The rearranged chain carries TRBV9 and TRBJ2-5; 12 central nucleotides agree with TRBD2. Input material: peripheral blood. The source is a man aged 45-65 years with COVID-19, enrolled during active disease. In nucleotide form, the sequence is TGTGCCAGCAGCCAGACTAGCGGGGGAGAGACCCAGTACTTC. This encodes CASSQTSGGETQYF.